This TCR beta chain was identified in a study of T cells expressing NK-cell markers. About the research overall: From sorted CD3+CD56+NKG2C+, CD3+CD56+NKG2C- and CD3+CD56-NKG2C+ T cells came the TCR beta repertoires.

A remark on this clonotype: Its antigen is not identified.

The CDR3 sequence is 16 residues long. Germline CDR1 SGHRS, CDR2 YFSETQ. Generation of TCR beta cDNA was performed by 5'RACE template switching incorporating UMIs. TCRdb re-analyzed the 5' RACE reads; it lists each CDR3 protein once, without DNA. In total, the table holds about 550,000 distinct CDR3 sequences. General study results and limits: Once again these clonotypes came out on top in the CD3+CD56-NKG2C+ fraction of four donors.

Sequenced material: blood T cells: a sorted CD56 or NKG2C T cell subset, CD4+ or CD8+ T cells, or bulk PBMC T cells (not recorded which). The sequence was obtained from a young man in good health. V usage is TRBV5-1 and J usage is TRBJ2-7; with no DNA, the TCRdb D assignment of TRBD2 cannot be verified. CDR3 loop: CASSPGTSGRGLEQYF. Drawing the rest from reference TRBV5-1 and TRBJ2-7, the complete variable domain is KAGVTQTPRYLIKTRGQQVTLSCSPISGHRSVSWYQQTPGQGLQFLFEYFSETQRNKGNFPGRFSGRQFSNSRSEMNVSTLELGDSALYLCASSPGTSGRGLEQYFGPGTRLTVT.